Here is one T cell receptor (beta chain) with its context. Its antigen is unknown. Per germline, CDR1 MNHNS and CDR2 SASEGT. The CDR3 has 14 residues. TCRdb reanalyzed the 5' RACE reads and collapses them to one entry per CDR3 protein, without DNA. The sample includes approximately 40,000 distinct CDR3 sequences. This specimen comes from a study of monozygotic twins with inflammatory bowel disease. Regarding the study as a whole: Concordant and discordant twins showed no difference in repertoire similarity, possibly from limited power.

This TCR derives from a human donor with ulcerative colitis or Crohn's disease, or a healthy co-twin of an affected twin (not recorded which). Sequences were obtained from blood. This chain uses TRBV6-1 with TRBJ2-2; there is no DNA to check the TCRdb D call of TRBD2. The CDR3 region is CASSRYSGTGELFF.